This T cell receptor (beta chain) was sequenced during a study of early T cells in non-severe SARS-CoV-2 infection. Study-level background: Sequencing input comprised bulk RNA from unsorted whole blood; chain pairing was not available.

The CDR3 has 15 amino acids. Trimming left V 5 bases short and J 8 bases short, with 16 bases between. From germline, CDR1 is SGHTA and CDR2 FQGNSA. On this clonotype: What it recognizes is unknown.

Individual cDNA molecules were tagged with unique molecular identifiers, the study reported. TCRdb analysed the 5' RACE reads with MiXCR anew, one entry per CDR3 protein. The sample contains about 19,000 distinct CDR3 sequences, less than 5% of which appear only once. Overall study results and limits: Using VDJdb, the matching emphasized anti-spike CD8 responses while missing private and CD4 specificities.

The sample comprised whole blood. The J gene is TRBJ1-6, the V gene TRBV7-2; D is unclear. The TCR sequence derives from an adult who was a healthcare worker with PCR-confirmed SARS-CoV-2 infection or an uninfected control (not recorded which). The CDR3 region has the DNA TGTGCCAGCAGCCGAAAGGGCCGAAAGGATTCACCCCTCCACTTT. Translated: CASSRKGRKDSPLHF.